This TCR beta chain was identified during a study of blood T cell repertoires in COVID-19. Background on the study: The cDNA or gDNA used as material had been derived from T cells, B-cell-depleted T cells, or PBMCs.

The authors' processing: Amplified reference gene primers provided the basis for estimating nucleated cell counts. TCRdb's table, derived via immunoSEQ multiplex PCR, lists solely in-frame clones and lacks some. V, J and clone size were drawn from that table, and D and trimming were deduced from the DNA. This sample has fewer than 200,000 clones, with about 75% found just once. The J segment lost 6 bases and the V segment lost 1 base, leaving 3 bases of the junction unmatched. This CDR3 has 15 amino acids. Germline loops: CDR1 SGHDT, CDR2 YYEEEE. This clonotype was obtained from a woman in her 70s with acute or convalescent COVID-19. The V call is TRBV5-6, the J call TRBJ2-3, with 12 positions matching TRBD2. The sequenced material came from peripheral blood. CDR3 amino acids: CASSLSSGRADTQYF. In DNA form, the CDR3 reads TGTGCCAGCAGCTTGTCTAGCGGGAGGGCCGATACGCAGTATTTT.